This T cell receptor (beta chain) was captured by sequencing in a study of cytomegalovirus exposure and HLA in healthy donors. Whole-study findings and limits: Judged likely to be a sequencing artifact was a cluster of highly shared sequence variants. Among TCR sequences, most were rare, though some public TCRs appeared in many donors. Productive rates of about 90% or about 30% were seen for most TCR beta V segments in an earlier analysis. Analysis was carried out at a later point, and it linked a missense DCLRE1C variant to TCR beta V- and J-gene trimming.

The V gene end was trimmed by 4 bases and the J gene end by 0 bases; junction bases not matched to a gene: 3. This CDR3 region has 14 residues. The germline CDR1 and CDR2 sequences are SEHNR and FQNEAQ (reference sequence). About this clone itself: The antigen is unknown.

The primer mix had 60 Vbeta and 13 Jbeta primers. The method was immunoSEQ multiplex PCR; TCRdb's version includes in-frame clones alone and lacks a portion of them. The table for this sample gives 85,000 to 110,000 clones. The TCR was taken from a middle-aged man in good health and CMV-seronegative. Sequenced material: PBMCs. The chain is built from TRBV7-9 and TRBJ2-7; TRBD1 aligns across 7 bases. The CDR3, as DNA: TGTGCCAGCAGCTCGGGACAGCTCTCCTACGAGCAGTACTTC. This codes for CASSSGQLSYEQYF.